The 2 T cell receptor beta chains below come from one sample, sequenced in a study of blood T cell repertoires in COVID-19. This table comes from immunoSEQ multiplex PCR, and its TCRdb copy is limited to in-frame clones, with some not included. The repertoire holds under 80,000 clones, 60% to 80% seen once, with roughly 12% in the top ten. Sequenced material: peripheral blood. These receptors came from a human donor in a cohort sampled during active COVID-19.

The rearrangement links TRBV27 to TRBJ1-6; 7 nucleotides agree with TRBD1. After removal of 5 bases from V and 8 bases from J, the junction contained 6 bases not matched to a gene. CDR1 is MNHEY, CDR2 SMNVEV, per germline (reference sequence). This CDR3 comprises 14 residues. The CDR3 protein is CASSMRQGYSPLHF. CDR3 bases: TGTGCCAGCAGTATGCGACAGGGATATTCACCCCTCCACTTT.

The rearrangement links TRBV9 to TRBJ2-1; D may be TRBD2 (5 bases). This CDR3 has 16 amino acids. The V gene's germline CDR1 is SGDLS and CDR2 YYNGEE. The germline V and J ends were trimmed by 0 bases and 0 bases, with 10 bases remaining between them. The CDR3 DNA follows: TGTGCCAGCAGCGTAGATCCGGGATACTCCTACAATGAGCAGTTCTTC. It specifies CASSVDPGYSYNEQFF.